The subject of this entry is one T cell receptor (beta chain). The data were taken from a study of blood T cells in healthy people across ages. Next came a second PCR, run for about 6 to 12 cycles, which used a sample-barcoded 5' primer along with a J-beta primer mix. Via MiXCR, TCRdb re-called the 5' RACE reads, giving one row per CDR3 protein. The profile shows hundreds of thousands of distinct CDR3 sequences, over 40% of them singletons. V lost 4 bases and J lost 8; bases outside the gene matches: 5. Germline V gene data show CDR1 as DFQATT and CDR2 as SNEGSKA (reference sequence). CDR3 length equals 13 residues.

Sequenced material: blood. The sequence derives from a woman aged 80 or older in good health. V and J are TRBV20-1 and TRBJ1-4, with 9 nucleotides matching TRBD1. In DNA form, the CDR3 reads TGCAGTGCTACCCCGGGACAGGGAGAAAAACTGTTTTTT. It specifies CSATPGQGEKLFF.